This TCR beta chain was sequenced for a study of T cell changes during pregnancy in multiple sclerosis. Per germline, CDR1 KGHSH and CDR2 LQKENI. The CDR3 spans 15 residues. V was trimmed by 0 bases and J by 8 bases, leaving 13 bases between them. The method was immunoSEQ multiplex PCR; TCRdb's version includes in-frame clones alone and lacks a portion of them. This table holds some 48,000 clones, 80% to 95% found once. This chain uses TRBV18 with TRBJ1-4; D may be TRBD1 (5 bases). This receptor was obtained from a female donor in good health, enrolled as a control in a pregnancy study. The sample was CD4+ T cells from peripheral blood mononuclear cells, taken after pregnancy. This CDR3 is CASSPPGRRNEKLFF. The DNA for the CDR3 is TGTGCCAGCTCACCACCGGGGCGGCGGAACGAAAAACTGTTTTTT.